This T cell receptor (beta chain) was found in a study of blood T cell repertoires in COVID-19. Study-wide context: Samples of COVID-19 (acute and convalescent) were obtained from the United States, Italy and Spain. T cells, B-cell-depleted T cells, or PBMCs supplied cDNA or gDNA.

Original methodology: Estimation of nucleated cell counts relied on the amplification of reference gene primers. The assay was immunoSEQ multiplex PCR, and TCRdb's table has in-frame clones only and misses some. For V, J and clone size, that table is used; D and trimming come from the DNA. The table has approximately 70,000 clones, about four fifths seen once. Germline CDR1 is LNHNV and CDR2 is YYDKDF (reference sequence). The CDR3 totals 15 residues. V was cut by 4 bases and J by 1 base, with 14 bases left in between. The rearrangement uses TRBV15 and TRBJ2-7, with TRBD2 as a possible D gene (6 bases). The sequence was collected from a woman aged 60-70 years with acute or convalescent COVID-19. The sample consisted of peripheral blood. This chain's CDR3 is CATSIKPGLSYEQYF. CDR3 bases: TGTGCCACCAGCATAAAACCGGGACTGTCCTACGAGCAGTACTTC.